In this sample, the clone carrying this T cell receptor (beta chain) turned up many times. Its specificity is unknown. Its ends do not fully match the called genes, so a read error is possible. The data derive from a study of CD8 T cells in ankylosing spondylitis. From germline, CDR1 is SGHRS and CDR2 YFSETQ. This CDR3 has 12 residues. Points from the study as a whole: A CD8+ phenotype characterized the disease-linked clones, which were relatively rare in peripheral blood. The clones that were linked to disease were reported to be significantly enriched in matched synovial fluid samples from ankylosing spondylitis patients.

By quantitative 5'-RACE with molecular barcodes, the TCR beta libraries were made. TCRdb used MiXCR to reprocess the 5' RACE reads, holding one entry per CDR3 protein. Found here are 300,000 to 400,000 distinct CDR3 sequences, more than 9% of them singletons; the top ten hold roughly 9.1%. Sequenced material: blood, either unsorted or a sorted T cell fraction (not recorded which). This clonotype was sampled from a female donor with ankylosing spondylitis or in good health (not recorded which). This sequence joins TRBV5-1 and TRBJ2-7, with D tentatively TRBD2 (5 bases). CDR3 region: CASSFGGTEQYF. The CDR3 DNA reads TGTGCCAGCAGTTTCGGAGGAACCGAGCAGTACTTC.